This T cell receptor (beta chain) was profiled in a study of cytomegalovirus exposure and HLA in healthy donors. Study-wide background: The same platform was used for the 90 to 150 validation repertoires as for the roughly 700 first-cohort repertoires, as reported in a later analysis.

A word on this clone: Antigen: not known.

This CDR3 region has 15 residues. CDR1 is MDHEN, CDR2 SYDVKM, per germline. The V gene end was trimmed by 4 bases and the J gene end by 5 bases; junction bases not matched to a gene: 5. Study-level results: Testing in vitro showed a few CMV-associated chains specific for CMV antigens. Rarity characterized most TCR sequences, yet some public TCRs appeared in many donors. The study flagged about 150 TCR beta chains as cytomegalovirus-associated.

The data were produced by immunoSEQ multiplex PCR, yet TCRdb's version contains in-frame clones alone and is incomplete. This sample yields approximately 150,000 clones, of which about 89% are seen a single time; about 0.7% belongs to the top ten. Sample: PBMCs. This receptor was taken from a man aged 18 to 29 in good health and CMV-seronegative. The chain uses TRBV28 and TRBJ2-1, with TRBD2 matching 10 bases. DNA for the CDR3: TGTGCCAGCAGTTCCGGAGCGGGAGGGAACAATGAGCAGTTCTTC. As protein: CASSSGAGGNNEQFF.